This record concerns one TCR beta chain sequence. Its specificity is not known. This entry is derived from a study of cytomegalovirus exposure and HLA in healthy donors. CDR1 is SGHNT and CDR2 is YYREEE in the germline V gene (reference sequence). Trimming removed 2 bases from V and 4 bases from J, with 12 bases in between. The CDR3 contains 14 residues. The PCR made use of 60 Vbeta and 13 Jbeta primers. In the authors' methods: In a later analysis, 80 million to 100 million unique TCR beta chains included roughly 11 million shared by two or more donors. Sequencing used immunoSEQ multiplex PCR; TCRdb keeps in-frame clones, though not all of them. The DNA was the basis for D and trimming; V, J and clone size are from that table. The sample holds about 90,000 clones, around 84% seen once. Study-wide findings and caveats: Most observed TCR sequences were rare, whereas some public TCRs were detected in many donors. It was approximately 150 TCR beta chains that were listed as cytomegalovirus-associated. Within a later analysis, the majority of CMV-associated TCR beta chains appeared HLA-restricted.

The TCR comes from a man younger than 35 in good health and CMV-seronegative. This chain connects TRBV5-4 to TRBJ2-5; D possibly corresponds to TRBD2 (5 bases). Sequencing input: PBMCs. CDR3 nucleotide sequence: TGTGCCAGCAGCTTAGACTCGGGGAGAGAGACCCAGTACTTC. Translating gives CASSLDSGRETQYF.